This T cell receptor (beta chain) was sequenced for a study of identifying expanded T cells in peripheral blood. During the collection period, no donor immune events like infections were recorded. Of note for this clone: What it recognizes is unknown.

Produced via immunoSEQ multiplex PCR; TCRdb's table is partial and in-frame only. The repertoire includes over 100,000 clones, 88% of them detected once, and around 8.2% sits in the top ten. General study findings and limits: Across healthy donors, higher total template counts meant significantly greater approximately two-week count variance. Over around two and four weeks, about 17 and 20 clones changed, versus more than 1 between replicates.

Sequenced: blood. The receptor comes from a person aged 18 to 75 in good health.

The CDR3 DNA reads as TGCGCCAGCAGCTTGGCAGGGGACCGGGAGACCCAGTACTTC. Encoded protein: CASSLAGDRETQYF. The rearrangement uses TRBV5-1 and TRBJ2-5, with D possibly being TRBD1 (6 bases). The CDR3 extends over 14 amino acids. The germline CDR1 and CDR2 sequences are SGHRS and YFSETQ. V lost 0 bases and J lost 5, with 11 bases in between.